The 28 T cell receptor beta chains in this list originate from one sample, sequenced in a study of naive and memory T cell subsets. Notes on the study in general: Especially in CD8 cells, naive repertoires contained a few larger clonotypes, possibly CD45RA-re-expressing memory cells.

Antigen specificity for these receptors is unknown. Two oligonucleotides, mixed equimolar, formed the beta constant-region primer covering TRBC1 and TRBC2. Ligated cDNA was amplified by four rounds of PCR with nested alpha and beta constant-region primers and SP2. One entry per CDR3 protein, called by TCRdb with MiXCR from the UMI-ligation and nested PCR reads. The data hold more than 120,000 distinct CDR3 sequences, with 15% to 20% observed a single time. The sequencing input was naive CD8+ T cells from blood. The receptors were gathered from a human donor in good health.

This clonotype is a singleton in its sample. This chain joins TRBV6-2 or TRBV6-3 and TRBJ1-2; unclear D gene. V lost 2 bases to trimming and J lost 6 bases, with 10 bases between them. The CDR3 spans 13 residues. The germline gives CDR1 MNHEY, CDR2 SVGEGT. CDR3 DNA: TGTGCCAGCAGTTACGCGGCAGGTGATGGCTACACCTTC. Amino acid sequence: CASSYAAGDGYTF.

This clonotype has just a few counts. The chain carries TRBV24-1 and TRBJ1-1; no clear D gene. CDR1 is KGHDR and CDR2 is SFDVKD in the germline V gene. The CDR3 is made up of 13 amino acids. V dropped 1 base and J dropped 7 bases, with 9 bases sitting between them. The CDR3 loop reads CATSDLRGGEAFF. As DNA, the CDR3 is TGTGCCACCAGTGATTTACGAGGCGGTGAAGCTTTCTTT.

The rearrangement links TRBV6-5 to TRBJ2-7; the D gene could be TRBD1 or TRBD2 (5 bases each). The V gene's germline CDR1 is MNHEY and CDR2 SVGAGI. V dropped 1 base and J dropped 2 bases, with 9 bases sitting between them. The CDR3 is 14 amino acids. CDR3 bases: TGTGCCAGCAGTTACTGGGACGGACCCTACGAGCAGTACTTC. It encodes CASSYWDGPYEQYF.

V usage is TRBV6-5 and J usage is TRBJ2-7, with 8 bases lining up with TRBD2. The CDR3 spans 14 residues. CDR1 is MNHEY and CDR2 is SVGAGI in the germline V gene. With 6 bases clipped from V and 3 bases from J, the junction kept 7 bases outside the gene matches. CDR3 coding DNA: TGTGCCAGCAGCCTCGGACTAGCTCTCTACGAGCAGTACTTC. Translation gives CASSLGLALYEQYF.

The chain employs TRBV28 and TRBJ2-5; D possibly corresponds to TRBD2 (6 bases). Per germline, CDR1 MDHEN and CDR2 SYDVKM. Trimming removed 3 bases from V and 5 bases from J, with 16 bases in between. The CDR3 loop spans 15 amino acids. CDR3 sequence (DNA): TGTGCCAGCAGTTTCCCTCTCTCGGGAGCGGAGACCCAGTACTTC. Translating it yields CASSFPLSGAETQYF.

The V call is TRBV4-1, the J call TRBJ1-2; no definite D call. V lost 0 bases and J 2 bases, leaving 10 bases between the germline ends. The length of the CDR3 is 15 residues. CDR1 is MGHRA, CDR2 YSYEKL, per germline. The CDR3: CASSQDPGQNYGYTF. CDR3 DNA sequence: TGCGCCAGCAGCCAAGATCCCGGGCAGAACTATGGCTACACCTTC.

This clonotype was detected only a few times. The chain links TRBV28 to TRBJ2-5, with 9 bases aligning to TRBD2. Germline V gene lookup returns CDR1 MDHEN and CDR2 SYDVKM. V lost 3 bases to trimming and J lost 2 bases; unmatched junction nucleotides: 1. The CDR3 sequence is 14 residues long. CDR3 amino acids: CASSFLAGQETQYF. In DNA, the CDR3 is TGTGCCAGCAGTTTCCTAGCGGGACAAGAGACCCAGTACTTC.

This chain joins TRBV5-4 and TRBJ1-6, with a weak D call TRBD1 (6 bases). Trimming removed 4 bases from V and 8 bases from J, with 16 bases in between. Germline assignment: CDR1 SGHNT and CDR2 YYREEE (reference sequence). This CDR3 is 15 amino acids long. The CDR3 DNA reads as TGTGCCAGCAGCCCCGGACAGTCTAGTTATTCACCCCTCCACTTT. Protein: CASSPGQSSYSPLHF.

V gene TRBV9 combines with J gene TRBJ1-1; no reliable D call. The V gene's germline CDR1 is SGDLS and CDR2 YYNGEE. This CDR3 spans 14 amino acids. V lost 3 bases and J 8 bases, leaving 17 bases between the germline ends. The chain's CDR3 is CASSAETGRPEAFF. The DNA for the CDR3 is TGTGCCAGCAGCGCTGAAACTGGGAGACCAGAAGCTTTCTTT.

The chain has TRBV7-8 and TRBJ1-2, with TRBD1 as a possible D gene (5 bases). The V end lost 5 bases, the J end lost 0 bases, and 10 bases lay between the germline ends. The germline V gene has CDR1 SGHVS and CDR2 FQNEAQ. CDR3 length: 14 amino acids. CDR3 in amino acids: CASSPTASNYGYTF. CDR3 bases: TGTGCCAGCAGCCCGACAGCTTCTAACTATGGCTACACCTTC.

This clonotype was seen more than once but under ten times. The chain carries TRBV10-3 and TRBJ1-2; 11 nucleotides agree with TRBD1. V lost 6 bases and J lost 4; bases outside the gene matches: 4. The CDR3 totals 14 residues. Germline V gives CDR1 ENHRY, CDR2 SYGVKD. Written as DNA, the CDR3 is TGTGCCATCAGGGGGACAGGGGGAATCTATGGCTACACCTTC. The encoded protein is CAIRGTGGIYGYTF.

This clonotype was observed a few times. This chain joins TRBV7-9 and TRBJ2-7; no firm D call. The germline gives CDR1 SEHNR, CDR2 FQNEAQ (reference sequence). Trimming took off 1 base at V and 5 bases at J, with 6 bases between the two ends. CDR3 length: 12 amino acids. This CDR3 is CASSLVPNEQYF. CDR3 coding DNA: TGTGCCAGCAGCTTAGTACCTAACGAGCAGTACTTC.

This chain links TRBV7-9 with TRBJ2-7, with 7 bases identical to TRBD2. CDR1 SEHNR and CDR2 FQNEAQ come from the germline V gene (reference sequence). The length of the CDR3 is 12 residues. V dropped 6 bases and J dropped 7; count of bases not matched to a gene: 6. The CDR3 loop reads CASRESGNEQYF. The DNA for the CDR3 is TGTGCCAGCAGAGAAAGCGGGAATGAGCAGTACTTC.

This clonotype was detected only a few times. The chain uses TRBV12-3 or TRBV12-4 and TRBJ1-3; TRBD1 might be the D (6 bases). Trimming removed 7 bases from V and 0 bases from J, with 10 bases in between. The CDR3 is 14 residues long. Here the CDR3 reads CASTPDSSGNTIYF. CDR3 sequence (DNA): TGTGCCAGCACCCCGGACAGCTCTGGAAACACCATATATTTT.

This chain links TRBV27 with TRBJ1-1; no clear D. The CDR3 is made up of 13 amino acids. The V end lost 4 bases, the J end lost 7 bases, and 13 bases lay between the germline ends. Per germline, CDR1 MNHEY and CDR2 SMNVEV (reference sequence). DNA of the CDR3: TGTGCCAGCAGTTCTATCGGGCAGCTTGAAGCTTTCTTT. Translating it yields CASSSIGQLEAFF.

The chain links TRBV3-1 to TRBJ1-2; the D is unclear. Looked up from germline, CDR1 is LGHDT and CDR2 is YNNKEL (reference sequence). The CDR3 has 14 amino acids. V was trimmed by 1 base and J by 2 bases, leaving 8 bases between them. The CDR3 DNA reads as TGTGCCAGCAGCCAAGGTTACCCGAACTATGGCTACACCTTC. Translation: CASSQGYPNYGYTF.

This clonotype was found a few times. A read error may account for a junction end that differs from germline. The rearrangement joins TRBV10-2 to TRBJ2-2; 7 positions agree with TRBD2. From germline, CDR1 is WSHSY and CDR2 SAAADI. This CDR3 is 14 amino acids long. CDR3 coding DNA: TGCGCCAGCAGGGAGTGGGAGGGCACCGGGGAGCTGTTTTTT. Translating gives CASREWEGTGELFF.

This chain connects TRBV3-1 to TRBJ1-2; TRBD1 agrees at 8 bases. The CDR3 has 14 residues. The ends lost 1 base at V and 7 bases at J; junction bases unmatched: 5. Germline CDR1 is LGHDT and CDR2 is YNNKEL (reference sequence). CDR3 DNA sequence: TGTGCCAGCAGCCAAGTGGCGGACAGGGCTGGCTACACCTTC. The encoded protein is CASSQVADRAGYTF.

The chain recombines TRBV5-1 with TRBJ2-7; D is ambiguous. Per the germline V gene, CDR1 is SGHRS and CDR2 is YFSETQ. This CDR3 has 11 residues. The V end was cut by 0 bases, the J end by 6 bases, with 4 bases between. The CDR3 sequence is CASSLEAEQYF. The CDR3 bases are TGCGCCAGCAGCTTGGAAGCCGAGCAGTACTTC.

There are a few counts of this clonotype. The chain joins TRBV2 to TRBJ2-1, with TRBD2 matching 9 bases. With V trimmed by 8 bases and J by 5 bases, 10 bases remained unmatched. In germline, CDR1 is SNHLY, CDR2 FYNNEI. This CDR3 has 15 amino acids. CDR3 sequence: CASGLTSGSDNEQFF. The DNA of the CDR3 is TGTGCCAGCGGCCTGACTAGCGGCTCTGACAATGAGCAGTTCTTC.

This rearrangement joins TRBV7-9 to TRBJ1-5; TRBD1 agrees at 7 bases. Per the germline V gene, CDR1 is SEHNR and CDR2 is FQNEAQ (reference sequence). V shed 4 bases, J shed 7 bases, and the junction held 10 bases outside the gene matches. The length of the CDR3 is 15 residues. CDR3 sequence: CASSSPGGGNQPQHF. The DNA of the CDR3 is TGTGCCAGCAGCTCTCCAGGGGGGGGTAACCAGCCCCAGCATTTT.

This clonotype was detected only a few times. The rearrangement links TRBV27 to TRBJ1-2; TRBD1 agrees at 9 bases. Germline CDR1 is MNHEY and CDR2 is SMNVEV (reference sequence). The CDR3 is 14 amino acids. With V trimmed by 4 bases and J by 6 bases, 6 bases remained unmatched. The CDR3 here is CASSSGQGMNGYTF. CDR3 bases: TGTGCCAGCAGTTCCGGACAGGGGATGAATGGCTACACCTTC.

The chain recombines TRBV27 with TRBJ1-1; 9 bases map to TRBD1. The J segment lost 4 bases and the V segment lost 3 bases, leaving 3 bases of the junction unmatched. CDR1 is MNHEY, CDR2 SMNVEV, per germline (reference sequence). CDR3 length: 14 residues. CDR3 bases: TGTGCCAGCAGTTTTGGGACAGGGATCACTGAAGCTTTCTTT. This translates into CASSFGTGITEAFF.

This clonotype came up a few times. The rearrangement links TRBV4-1 to TRBJ1-1; TRBD1 might be the D (5 bases). V was pared by 0 bases and J by 5 bases, with 13 bases between. The length of the CDR3 is 15 residues. Germline V gene data show CDR1 as MGHRA and CDR2 as YSYEKL. The CDR3 DNA reads as TGCGCCAGCAGCCAAGAGGGGGTGATAGGTACTGAAGCTTTCTTT. Translation gives CASSQEGVIGTEAFF.

The chain employs TRBV28 and TRBJ2-1; 8 bases fit TRBD2. Germline trimming cut 6 bases from V and 8 bases from J; bases unmatched to any gene: 9. The CDR3 loop spans 14 amino acids. The germline CDR1 and CDR2 sequences are MDHEN and SYDVKM. The CDR3 DNA follows: TGTGCCAGCAGAACCGTAGCGGGATGGTATGAGCAGTTCTTC. Translated: CASRTVAGWYEQFF.

The chain uses TRBV6-6 and TRBJ2-7; no reliable D call. The germline V gene has CDR1 MNHNY and CDR2 SVGAGI (reference sequence). This CDR3 comprises 14 residues. Trimming stripped 2 bases from V and 2 bases from J, with 10 bases between. The CDR3 sequence: CASSYDGSPYEQYF. DNA of the CDR3: TGTGCCAGCAGTTACGATGGCAGCCCCTACGAGCAGTACTTC.

This rearrangement joins TRBV9 to TRBJ2-6; D is unclear. This CDR3 has 16 amino acids. Trimming took off 0 bases at V and 0 bases at J, with 7 bases between the two ends. CDR1 and CDR2 from the germline V gene are SGDLS and YYNGEE. This chain's CDR3 is CASSVAPGSGANVLTF. In DNA, the CDR3 is TGTGCCAGCAGCGTAGCTCCCGGCTCTGGGGCCAACGTCCTGACTTTC. Combining the CDR3 with reference TRBV9 and TRBJ2-6 gives the whole variable domain DSGVTQTPKHLITATGQRVTLRCSPRSGDLSVYWYQQSLDQGLQFLIQYYNGEERAKGNILERFSAQQFPDLHSELNLSSLELGDSALYFCASSVAPGSGANVLTFGAGSRLTVL.

The rearrangement links TRBV5-1 to TRBJ2-3; either TRBD1 or TRBD2 may supply D (5 bases each). Germline CDR1 SGHRS, CDR2 YFSETQ. Between the trimmed V and J ends, which lost 7 bases and 4 bases, there was a span of 13 bases. CDR3 length: 13 residues. The CDR3 loop reads CASRGVLADTQYF. DNA for the CDR3: TGCGCCAGCCGAGGGGTTCTCGCAGATACGCAGTATTTT. Full variable domain (missing parts from reference TRBV5-1 and TRBJ2-3): KAGVTQTPRYLIKTRGQQVTLSCSPISGHRSVSWYQQTPGQGLQFLFEYFSETQRNKGNFPGRFSGRQFSNSRSEMNVSTLELGDSALYLCASRGVLADTQYFGPGTRLTVL.